In this sample, the clone carrying this T cell receptor (beta chain) turned up once. Antigen: not known. The length of the CDR3 is 16 residues. The V gene lost 1 base and the J gene lost 4 bases, with 20 bases spanning the gap. The V gene's germline CDR1 is SQVTM and CDR2 ANQGSEA. The naive CD8 subset, CD45RO-negative cells positively selected for CCR7, excluded terminally differentiated effector memory CD45RA+ cells. The sample is drawn from a study of shared clonotypes between healthy human individuals. Study background: Those who served as donors were a couple of women and a few men between the ages of 18 and 49. Whole-study results and caveats: Generally, estimated richness proved larger in naive subsets than it did in memory subsets. Sorted-subset samples were not fully sequenced, rarefaction indicated.

At a deep level, the assay was run. TCRdb's copy holds only in-frame clones and misses some; the assay was immunoSEQ multiplex PCR. Of around 2,000,000 clones in the sample, 85% to 95% were seen once. This TCR was sampled from a man younger than 35 in good health. Material for sequencing was naive CD8+ T cells sorted from blood. The chain couples TRBV29-1 to TRBJ2-7; either TRBD1 or TRBD2 may fit D (5 bases each). CDR3 DNA sequence: TGCAGCGTTGAAGTGTGGGCCGGGACCTCGCTGTACGAGCAGTACTTC. This encodes CSVEVWAGTSLYEQYF.